This T cell receptor beta chain was recorded in a study of blood T cell repertoires in COVID-19. The wider study: The study drew acute and convalescent COVID-19 samples from the United States, Italy and Spain.

Everyone who took part was roughly 18 to 89 years old, and they came from about 25 US areas. Self-reported history from a screening survey and questionnaire set each donor's cohort. Authors' analysis steps: Reference gene primer amplification gave nucleated cell count estimates. TCRdb's table, derived via immunoSEQ multiplex PCR, lists solely in-frame clones and lacks some. The DNA was the basis for D and trimming; V, J and clone size are from that table. The repertoire holds 250,000 to 300,000 clones, with more than 75% as singletons. The trim removed 2 bases at V and 0 bases at J, leaving 13 bases unmatched. From germline, CDR1 is GTSNPN and CDR2 SVGIG (reference sequence). The CDR3 has 19 residues.

V is TRBV30 and J is TRBJ1-3; TRBD1 matches 10 bases. The specimen sequenced was PBMCs or T cells enriched from blood (not recorded which). This sequence was found in a woman in her thirties or forties with acute COVID-19. This CDR3 is CAWSYKGQGLLYSGNTIYF. In DNA, the CDR3 is TGTGCCTGGAGTTATAAGGGACAGGGGCTTCTCTACTCTGGAAACACCATATATTTT.